These 30 T cell receptor beta chains share one sample of origin, sequenced in a study of cytotoxic CD8 clonotypes in ibrutinib-treated CLL. This table comes from immunoSEQ multiplex PCR, and its TCRdb copy is limited to in-frame clones, with some not included. The sample includes about 300,000 clones, roughly four fifths of them seen just once. The sequenced sample was PBMCs, obtained at disease progression, from a patient treated with ibrutinib. These receptors were collected from a human donor with chronic lymphocytic leukemia.

This clone has just a few counts. The chain joins TRBV12-5 to TRBJ1-2, with 11 nucleotides matching TRBD1. Germline lookup yields CDR1 LGHNT and CDR2 FRNRAP. The CDR3 consists of 16 residues. V lost 2 bases to trimming and J lost 4 bases; unmatched junction nucleotides: 6. Here the CDR3 reads CASGLPRTGGGYGYTF. CDR3 coding DNA: TGTGCTAGTGGTTTGCCGCGGACAGGGGGCGGCTATGGCTACACCTTC.

The genes are TRBV11-1 and TRBJ2-7; D is uncertain. V was trimmed by 5 bases and J by 6 bases, leaving 11 bases between them. Looked up from germline, CDR1 is SGHAT and CDR2 is FQDESV (reference sequence). The CDR3 sequence is 12 residues long. CDR3 bases: TGTGCCAGCAGCCCTCAAGAGCTCGAGCAGTACTTC. Its protein is CASSPQELEQYF.

V usage is TRBV5-1 and J usage is TRBJ2-6; D tentatively reads TRBD1 or TRBD2 (5 bases each). CDR3 length: 14 residues. Germline V gene lookup returns CDR1 SGHRS and CDR2 YFSETQ. V dropped 5 bases and J dropped 2 bases, with 8 bases sitting between them. CDR3 in amino acids: CASSVGAGANVLTF. The CDR3 DNA reads as TGCGCCAGCAGTGTGGGGGCTGGGGCCAACGTCCTGACTTTC. The full variable domain, completed using reference TRBV5-1 and TRBJ2-6, is KAGVTQTPRYLIKTRGQQVTLSCSPISGHRSVSWYQQTPGQGLQFLFEYFSETQRNKGNFPGRFSGRQFSNSRSEMNVSTLELGDSALYLCASSVGAGANVLTFGAGSRLTVL.

This clone was found once. The genes are TRBV29-1 and TRBJ2-3; 8 bases align to TRBD2. Per the germline V gene, CDR1 is SQVTM and CDR2 is ANQGSEA. The CDR3 consists of 12 residues. V shed 8 bases and J 1 base; nucleotides not matched to a gene: 2. CDR3 amino acids: CSPGGGTDTQYF. As DNA, the CDR3 is TGCAGCCCGGGGGGGGGCACAGATACGCAGTATTTT.

This rearrangement joins TRBV19 to TRBJ2-2; TRBD1 agrees at 7 bases. V trimming: 8 bases; J trimming: 7 bases; junction bases outside the gene matches: 4. Germline assignment: CDR1 LNHDA and CDR2 SQIVND (reference sequence). CDR3 length equals 12 residues. CDR3 residues: CASRQGNGELFF. CDR3 nucleotides: TGTGCCAGTCGACAGGGCAACGGGGAGCTGTTTTTT.

The chain employs TRBV15 and TRBJ2-7; 8 bases fit TRBD2. J was trimmed by 2 bases and V by 3 bases; bases with no gene match: 3. Germline V gene data show CDR1 as LNHNV and CDR2 as YYDKDF (reference sequence). The CDR3 consists of 14 residues. The CDR3 nucleotides read TGTGCCACCAGCAGTCTTAGCGGGGCCTACGAGCAGTACTTC. The encoded protein is CATSSLSGAYEQYF.

The V call is TRBV7-9, the J call TRBJ2-1; TRBD2 aligns across 7 bases. Germline trimming cut 2 bases from V and 4 bases from J; bases unmatched to any gene: 5. This CDR3 spans 15 amino acids. Per germline, CDR1 SEHNR and CDR2 FQNEAQ (reference sequence). CDR3 amino acids: CASSLPSGPYNEQFF. In nucleotides, the CDR3 is TGTGCCAGCAGCTTACCTAGCGGACCGTACAATGAGCAGTTCTTC. Full variable domain (outside the CDR3, taken from reference TRBV7-9 and TRBJ2-1): DTGVSQNPRHKITKRGQNVTFRCDPISEHNRLYWYRQTLGQGPEFLTYFQNEAQLEKSRLLSDRFSAERPKGSFSTLEIQRTEQGDSAMYLCASSLPSGPYNEQFFGPGTRLTVL.

The chain links TRBV13 to TRBJ2-3; 14 bases fit TRBD2. Per germline, CDR1 PRHDT and CDR2 FYEKMQ (reference sequence). The CDR3 has 16 residues. The ends lost 5 bases at V and 5 bases at J; junction bases unmatched: 6. The CDR3 region is CASSARTSGGRDTQYF. The CDR3 nucleotides are TGTGCCAGCAGCGCTAGGACTAGCGGGGGGCGAGATACGCAGTATTTT.

The genes are TRBV30 and TRBJ1-5; 7 bases align to TRBD1. This CDR3 comprises 18 residues. Germline CDR1 is GTSNPN and CDR2 is SVGIG (reference sequence). V lost 0 bases and J lost 7; bases outside the gene matches: 18. The CDR3 DNA reads TGTGCCTGGAGTGTGACGCTGAAACTCCAGGGGGATCCCCAGCCCCAGCATTTT. Amino acid sequence: CAWSVTLKLQGDPQPQHF.

The chain couples TRBV5-8 to TRBJ1-1, with D possibly being TRBD1 (6 bases). V dropped 1 base and J dropped 3 bases, with 19 bases sitting between them. The germline CDR1 and CDR2 sequences are SGHTS and YDEGEE. The CDR3 totals 17 residues. CDR3 bases: TGTGCCAGCAGCTTGCCGGGGGCAGGTTTTGTGGACACTGAAGCTTTCTTT. It translates to CASSLPGAGFVDTEAFF.

This clone was counted a single time. The chain joins TRBV2 to TRBJ2-7; 12 positions agree with TRBD2. J gave up 2 bases and V 6 bases, and 2 bases lay outside the gene matches. There are 14 residues in the CDR3. CDR1 is SNHLY, CDR2 FYNNEI, per germline. Here the CDR3 DNA reads TGTGCCAGCAGGGGACTAGCGGGCGCCTACGAGCAGTACTTC. Residues: CASRGLAGAYEQYF. Supplemented by reference TRBV2 and TRBJ2-7, the full variable domain reads EPEVTQTPSHQVTQMGQEVILRCVPISNHLYFYWYRQILGQKVEFLVSFYNNEISEKSEIFDDQFSVERPDGSNFTLKIRSTKLEDSAMYFCASRGLAGAYEQYFGPGTRLTVT.

The table lists this clone with a few counts. This chain links TRBV5-4 with TRBJ2-7, with 8 positions matching TRBD2. Germline V lookup: CDR1 SGHNT, CDR2 YYREEE (reference sequence). V shed 1 base, J shed 8 bases, and the junction held 11 bases outside the gene matches. The CDR3 totals 15 residues. The DNA for the CDR3 is TGTGCCAGCAGCTTGAGGGGACTAGTAGTTAACAAGCAGTACTTC. It specifies CASSLRGLVVNKQYF.

Only one count was recorded for this clone. In DNA, the CDR3 is TGCGCCAGCAGCTTGGGCGTGAATGAAAAACTGTTTTTT. This translates into CASSLGVNEKLFF. The chain couples TRBV5-1 to TRBJ1-4; D call uncertain. This CDR3 is built from 13 residues. Trimming removed 0 bases from V and 5 bases from J, with 5 bases in between. Germline CDR1 SGHRS, CDR2 YFSETQ.

The V call is TRBV10-2, the J call TRBJ1-3; D is unclear. V was shortened by 3 bases and J by 7 bases, with 7 bases between the two germline ends. The V gene's germline CDR1 is WSHSY and CDR2 SAAADI. CDR3 length: 12 residues. This CDR3 is CASSEIGNTIYF. CDR3 in DNA: TGCGCCAGCAGTGAAATAGGTAACACCATATATTTT.

This chain connects TRBV10-2 to TRBJ1-1; D is undetermined. This CDR3 has 12 amino acids. V lost 8 bases, J lost 5 bases, and 12 bases lay in between. CDR1 and CDR2 from the germline V gene are WSHSY and SAAADI. CDR3 region: CASSPGRTEAFF. CDR3 DNA sequence: TGCGCCAGCTCCCCAGGAAGGACTGAAGCTTTCTTT.

The chain recombines TRBV15 with TRBJ1-2, with 9 bases that match TRBD1. Germline values: CDR1 LNHNV, CDR2 YYDKDF (reference sequence). The V and J ends lost 3 bases and 5 bases, in that order; junction bases with no gene match: 4. This CDR3 spans 14 amino acids. CDR3 protein: CATSSDRGSYGYTF. DNA for the CDR3: TGTGCCACCAGCAGCGACAGGGGGTCTTATGGCTACACCTTC. The entire variable domain, with the rest obtained from reference TRBV15 and TRBJ1-2, is as follows: DAMVIQNPRYQVTQFGKPVTLSCSQTLNHNVMYWYQQKSSQAPKLLFHYYDKDFNNEADTPDNFQSRRPNTSFCFLDIRSPGLGDTAMYLCATSSDRGSYGYTFGSGTRLTVV.

In its sample, this clone was seen once. The rearrangement uses TRBV27 and TRBJ2-1; weak D call: TRBD2 (7 bases). The CDR3 has 16 amino acids. Germline V CDR1 and CDR2: MNHEY, SMNVEV (reference sequence). V shed 3 bases and J shed 10 bases, with 22 bases lying between them. As DNA, the CDR3 is TGTGCCAGCAGTTTTATTTCCGGGGGGCCCCGGGGGGAGCAGTTCTTC. Translating gives CASSFISGGPRGEQFF.

V gene TRBV7-2 combines with J gene TRBJ2-1; the match to TRBD2 covers 14 bases. The CDR3 contains 15 residues. From germline, CDR1 is SGHTA and CDR2 FQGNSA. V lost 3 bases and J lost 6; bases outside the gene matches: 1. The DNA for the CDR3 is TGTGCCAGCAGCTTGACTAGCGGGGGGGCCAATGAGCAGTTCTTC. This encodes CASSLTSGGANEQFF.

The chain employs TRBV19 and TRBJ1-3; 7 positions match TRBD1. Germline V gene data show CDR1 as LNHDA and CDR2 as SQIVND (reference sequence). Trimming at V came to 7 bases and at J to 3 bases, leaving 9 bases not matched to a gene. There are 15 residues in the CDR3. The CDR3 loop reads CASTPRQGGGNTIYF. DNA for the CDR3: TGTGCCAGTACCCCCCGACAGGGAGGTGGAAACACCATATATTTT.

The DNA of the CDR3 is TGTGCCAGCAGCGCCCGACTAGCGGGGACAGATACGCAGTATTTT. This translates into CASSARLAGTDTQYF. The chain carries TRBV9 and TRBJ2-3; 11 nucleotides align to TRBD2. The CDR3 has 15 residues. Per the germline V gene, CDR1 is SGDLS and CDR2 is YYNGEE. Trimming took 3 bases from V and 3 from J; bases not matched to a gene: 3. The variable domain in full, with the rest retrieved from reference TRBV9 and TRBJ2-3, is DSGVTQTPKHLITATGQRVTLRCSPRSGDLSVYWYQQSLDQGLQFLIQYYNGEERAKGNILERFSAQQFPDLHSELNLSSLELGDSALYFCASSARLAGTDTQYFGPGTRLTVL.

The chain joins TRBV7-9 to TRBJ2-7, with D possibly TRBD1 on 5 matching bases. This CDR3 is 12 amino acids long. V lost 5 bases and J lost 1, with 6 bases in between. The germline V gene encodes CDR1 SEHNR and CDR2 FQNEAQ (reference sequence). This CDR3 reads CASSPGSYEQYF. The DNA of the CDR3 is TGTGCCAGCAGCCCAGGGTCCTACGAGCAGTACTTC. Complete variable domain (other parts from reference TRBV7-9 and TRBJ2-7): DTGVSQNPRHKITKRGQNVTFRCDPISEHNRLYWYRQTLGQGPEFLTYFQNEAQLEKSRLLSDRFSAERPKGSFSTLEIQRTEQGDSAMYLCASSPGSYEQYFGPGTRLTVT.

The rearrangement joins TRBV18 to TRBJ1-5; no clear D gene. The CDR3 is 16 amino acids. From germline, CDR1 is KGHSH and CDR2 LQKENI. Deletions cut 3 bases from V and 2 bases from J, with 14 bases between. CDR3: CASSPIMAGRNQPQHF. Here the CDR3 DNA reads TGTGCCAGCTCACCGATCATGGCCGGGCGCAATCAGCCCCAGCATTTT.

V gene TRBV9 combines with J gene TRBJ2-7, with D maybe TRBD1 (5 bases). The CDR3 consists of 15 residues. CDR1 SGDLS and CDR2 YYNGEE come from the germline V gene. Between the trimmed V and J ends, which lost 0 bases and 0 bases, there was a span of 10 bases. In DNA form, the CDR3 reads TGTGCCAGCAGCGTAGCGGCAGGGCCCTCCTACGAGCAGTACTTC. It codes for CASSVAAGPSYEQYF.

This clone was recorded a few times. The chain is built from TRBV19 and TRBJ2-7; D assignment may be TRBD1 or TRBD2 (5 bases each). V dropped 3 bases and J dropped 7 bases, with 7 bases sitting between them. The CDR3 has 11 amino acids. Per the germline V gene, CDR1 is LNHDA and CDR2 is SQIVND (reference sequence). The CDR3 bases are TGTGCCAGTAGTATGGGGGTGGAGCAGTACTTC. Translation gives CASSMGVEQYF.

This clone was seen only once. CDR3 loop: CASSLTGAGTDTQYF. The CDR3 nucleotides read TGTGCCAGCAGCTTAACAGGGGCTGGCACAGATACGCAGTATTTT. The gene calls are TRBV7-3 and TRBJ2-3, with D perhaps matching TRBD1 (5 bases). This CDR3 comprises 15 residues. V was cut by 0 bases and J by 1 base, with 8 bases left in between. Germline-derived CDR1 and CDR2 are SGHTA and FQGTGA.

The chain has TRBV4-1 and TRBJ2-5; weak D call: TRBD2 (6 bases). CDR1 is MGHRA, CDR2 YSYEKL, per germline. Trimming left V 0 bases short and J 0 bases short, with 8 bases between. This CDR3 has 15 amino acids. The CDR3 nucleotides read TGCGCCAGCAGCCAAGATCGGGGGAACCAAGAGACCCAGTACTTC. Amino acids: CASSQDRGNQETQYF.

The chain carries TRBV4-2 and TRBJ2-7; D is possibly TRBD1 (6 bases). The V end lost 5 bases, the J end lost 0 bases, and 11 bases lay between the germline ends. This CDR3 has 14 residues. Germline-derived CDR1 and CDR2 are LGHNA and YNFKEQ. CDR3 region: CASSAQQGSYEQYF. For the CDR3, the DNA is TGTGCCAGCAGCGCACAACAGGGCTCCTACGAGCAGTACTTC.

CDR3 sequence reads: CSVDGRGRGNEQFF. As DNA, the CDR3 is TGCAGCGTTGATGGCCGCGGGAGGGGCAATGAGCAGTTCTTC. The chain employs TRBV29-1 and TRBJ2-1; 9 bases fit TRBD2. This CDR3 comprises 14 residues. V shed 3 bases and J 6 bases; nucleotides not matched to a gene: 6. Germline lookup yields CDR1 SQVTM and CDR2 ANQGSEA.

V usage is TRBV28 and J usage is TRBJ2-1; the D is unclear. Trimming left V 6 bases short and J 0 bases short, with 12 bases between. The germline V gene has CDR1 MDHEN and CDR2 SYDVKM. The CDR3 has 15 amino acids. This chain's CDR3 is CASSAVTLSYNEQFF. DNA of the CDR3: TGTGCCAGCAGCGCCGTTACACTCTCCTACAATGAGCAGTTCTTC.

J is TRBJ2-3 and V is TRBV2; D not certain. Germline V CDR1 and CDR2: SNHLY, FYNNEI. This CDR3 has 11 amino acids. V lost 10 bases, J lost 6 bases, and 11 bases lay in between. CDR3 region: CATRYNDTQYF. CDR3 bases: TGTGCCACGCGATATAACGATACGCAGTATTTT.